This T cell receptor (beta chain) was obtained from a study of shared clonotypes between healthy human individuals. Original methodology: Sequence data from immunoSEQ were junction-only and lacked quality scores; consequently, filtering differed. The data were produced by immunoSEQ multiplex PCR, yet TCRdb's version contains in-frame clones alone and is incomplete. D and trimming come from the DNA, and the V and J calls and clone size come from that table. The table includes approximately 2.5 million clones, approximately 92% detected once. Sequenced: naive CD4+ T cells sorted from blood. Noted subset: CD45RA+ positively selected. The sequence was collected from a man aged 18 to 29 in good health.

Written as DNA, the CDR3 is TGTGCCAGCAGCGCTAGTGGGACAGGGGCCTACGAGCAGTACTTC. It translates to CASSASGTGAYEQYF. The rearrangement joins TRBV7-8 to TRBJ2-7; TRBD1 matches at 10 bases. This CDR3 region has 15 residues. Germline V gene sequence: CDR1 SGHVS, CDR2 FQNEAQ. V was clipped by 5 bases and J by 2 bases; unmatched bases: 6.